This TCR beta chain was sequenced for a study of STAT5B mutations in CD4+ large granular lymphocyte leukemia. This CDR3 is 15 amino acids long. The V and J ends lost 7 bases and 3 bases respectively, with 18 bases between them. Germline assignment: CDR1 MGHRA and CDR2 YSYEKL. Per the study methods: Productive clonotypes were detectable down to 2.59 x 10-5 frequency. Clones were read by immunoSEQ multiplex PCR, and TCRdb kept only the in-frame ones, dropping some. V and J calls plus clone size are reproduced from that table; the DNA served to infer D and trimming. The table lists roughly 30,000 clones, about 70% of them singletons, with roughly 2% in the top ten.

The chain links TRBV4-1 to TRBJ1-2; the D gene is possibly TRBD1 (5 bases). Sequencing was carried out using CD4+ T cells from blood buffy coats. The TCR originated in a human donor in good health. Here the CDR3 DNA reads TGCGCCAGCACCACAACCCCCACGGGGGACTATGGCTACACCTTC. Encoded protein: CASTTTPTGDYGYTF.